Listed here are 22 T cell receptor beta chains from one sample, sequenced in a study of PD-L1 blockade in urothelial cancer. Profiling relied on immunoSEQ multiplex PCR, and the TCRdb table lists in-frame clones only, not all of them. This sample has around 30,000 clones, with around 75% found just once. The sequencing used PBMCs, collected around atezolizumab (anti-PD-L1) treatment. All receptors derive from a man aged 45-60 years with urothelial cancer.

The genes are TRBV6-4 and TRBJ1-6, with D perhaps matching TRBD1 (5 bases). The ends were cut back, 3 bases at V and 7 bases at J, with 10 bases in the middle. Germline V gene sequence: CDR1 MRHNA, CDR2 SNTAGT. This CDR3 has 14 residues. CDR3 in DNA: TGTGCCAGCAGTGATAGGGGTGGAAATTCACCCCTCCACTTT. This encodes CASSDRGGNSPLHF.

V gene TRBV11-2 combines with J gene TRBJ2-1; D gene unclear. The CDR3 runs 14 residues. Germline values: CDR1 SGHAT, CDR2 FQNNGV. Trimming cost V 0 bases and J 3 bases, with 6 bases left between them. The CDR3 loop is CASSLDGHYNEQFF. CDR3 nucleotide sequence: TGTGCCAGCAGCTTAGATGGGCACTACAATGAGCAGTTCTTC.

The chain combines TRBV6-1 with TRBJ2-3; 16 nucleotides match TRBD2. With V trimmed by 0 bases and J by 3 bases, 9 bases remained unmatched. The CDR3 has 20 amino acids. The germline V gene has CDR1 MNHNS and CDR2 SASEGT. The DNA for the CDR3 is TGTGCCAGCAGTGAAGCGCGGGGACTAGCGGGAGGGTATGGAACAGATACGCAGTATTTT. Its protein is CASSEARGLAGGYGTDTQYF.

The sample holds one count of this clone. The chain recombines TRBV6-5 with TRBJ1-5, with no clear D. Germline values: CDR1 MNHEY, CDR2 SVGAGI. The CDR3 is made up of 14 amino acids. V was pared by 3 bases and J by 2 bases, with 8 bases between. CDR3: CASSYSQRNQPQHF. The CDR3 DNA reads as TGTGCCAGCAGTTATAGCCAGCGCAATCAGCCCCAGCATTTT.

The chain is built from TRBV5-1 and TRBJ1-5; D is possibly TRBD1 (6 bases). This CDR3 has 14 amino acids. Per the germline V gene, CDR1 is SGHRS and CDR2 is YFSETQ. Deletions cut 4 bases from V and 9 bases from J, with 17 bases between. In nucleotides, the CDR3 is TGCGCCAGCAGCGCCGGGGACGGACAGCGGCCCCAGCATTTT. This gives the protein CASSAGDGQRPQHF.

The chain has TRBV4-1 and TRBJ1-6; 12 nucleotides agree with TRBD1. Germline CDR1 reads MGHRA; CDR2 reads YSYEKL. V trimming: 3 bases; J trimming: 0 bases; junction bases outside the gene matches: 3. This CDR3 has 18 residues. CDR3 protein: CASSQGQGASSYNSPLHF. The CDR3 bases are TGCGCCAGCAGCCAGGGACAGGGGGCGAGCTCCTATAATTCACCCCTCCACTTT.

This chain connects TRBV5-8 to TRBJ1-1, with D unresolved. The CDR3 sequence is 11 residues long. The germline gives CDR1 SGHTS, CDR2 YDEGEE. The germline V and J ends were trimmed by 1 base and 8 bases, with 6 bases remaining between them. The DNA for the CDR3 is TGTGCCAGCAGCTTGTTGCGGGAAGCTTTCTTT. Translation: CASSLLREAFF. The full variable domain, completed using reference TRBV5-8 and TRBJ1-1, is EAGVTQSPTHLIKTRGQQATLRCSPISGHTSVYWYQQALGLGLQFLLWYDEGEERNRGNFPPRFSGRQFPNYSSELNVNALELEDSALYLCASSLLREAFFGQGTRLTVV.

This clone was seen just once. The CDR3 DNA reads as TGTGCCAGCAGGGCGGTCTGGCAGCCCCAGCATTTT. It codes for CASRAVWQPQHF. This chain links TRBV28 with TRBJ1-5; D call uncertain. Trimming pared 6 bases from V and 7 bases from J, leaving 10 bases between. The CDR3 is 12 amino acids. CDR1 is MDHEN, CDR2 SYDVKM, per germline.

The rearrangement links TRBV5-1 to TRBJ2-3, with D tentatively TRBD2 (6 bases). Germline V gene data show CDR1 as SGHRS and CDR2 as YFSETQ. This CDR3 spans 14 amino acids. Trimming removed 0 bases at V and 5 bases at J, with 10 bases between. CDR3 in DNA: TGCGCCAGCAGCTTGGGGTGGGGGGAAGATACGCAGTATTTT. This codes for CASSLGWGEDTQYF. Based on the CDR3 plus reference TRBV5-1 and TRBJ2-3, the full variable domain is KAGVTQTPRYLIKTRGQQVTLSCSPISGHRSVSWYQQTPGQGLQFLFEYFSETQRNKGNFPGRFSGRQFSNSRSEMNVSTLELGDSALYLCASSLGWGEDTQYFGPGTRLTVL.

This chain links TRBV15 with TRBJ2-7; 7 nucleotides match TRBD1. V lost 4 bases and J lost 5; bases outside the gene matches: 5. CDR1 is LNHNV, CDR2 YYDKDF, per germline (reference sequence). The CDR3 length is 13 residues. CDR3 sequence (DNA): TGTGCCACCAGCAAGGGGGCACGAGACGAGCAGTACTTC. Its protein product is CATSKGARDEQYF.

The rearrangement links TRBV6-5 to TRBJ2-2, with 7 nucleotides matching TRBD1. The CDR3 is 13 amino acids. J was trimmed by 6 bases and V by 5 bases; bases with no gene match: 3. Germline values: CDR1 MNHEY, CDR2 SVGAGI. The CDR3 reads CASSRQGSGELFF. The CDR3 DNA reads TGTGCCAGCAGTCGACAGGGATCCGGGGAGCTGTTTTTT.

The chain has TRBV4-1 and TRBJ2-5, with a weak D call TRBD2 (6 bases). CDR1 and CDR2 (germline): MGHRA, YSYEKL. The CDR3 totals 16 residues. Deletions cut 3 bases from V and 5 bases from J, with 19 bases between. This CDR3 reads CASSQATSSVRETQYF. The CDR3 DNA sequence: TGCGCCAGCAGCCAGGCTACCTCTAGCGTCCGGGAGACCCAGTACTTC.

This chain links TRBV5-6 with TRBJ1-1; 10 bases are a match to TRBD1. CDR1 and CDR2 (germline): SGHDT, YYEEEE. The CDR3 extends over 16 amino acids. The V segment lost 1 base and the J segment 6 bases; nucleotides outside the gene matches: 9. The CDR3 protein is CASSLRGTGVVAEAFF. The CDR3 bases are TGTGCCAGCAGCTTGCGGGGGACAGGGGTTGTTGCTGAAGCTTTCTTT. Complete variable domain (other parts from reference TRBV5-6 and TRBJ1-1): DAGVTQSPTHLIKTRGQQVTLRCSPKSGHDTVSWYQQALGQGPQFIFQYYEEEERQRGNFPDRFSGHQFPNYSSELNVNALLLGDSALYLCASSLRGTGVVAEAFFGQGTRLTVV.

Concerning this clone: In the same sample, other DNA sequences code for this CDR3. The chain recombines TRBV29-1 with TRBJ1-5; D is possibly TRBD1 (5 bases). This CDR3 has 12 residues. Germline V lookup: CDR1 SQVTM, CDR2 ANQGSEA. Trimming stripped 4 bases from V and 4 bases from J, with 8 bases between. The CDR3 protein is CSVGQGNQPQHF. For the CDR3, the DNA is TGCAGCGTTGGGCAGGGAAATCAGCCCCAGCATTTT.

The rearrangement joins TRBV2 to TRBJ1-4; the D is unclear. Germline CDR1 SNHLY, CDR2 FYNNEI. The CDR3 consists of 14 residues. Trimming took 6 bases from V and 0 from J, leaving 8 bases between them. The CDR3 here is CASRGSTTNEKLFF. The CDR3 DNA follows: TGTGCCAGCAGAGGGAGTACAACTAATGAAAAACTGTTTTTT.

The chain employs TRBV11-3 and TRBJ2-1; the D gene is possibly TRBD2 (6 bases). The CDR3 sequence is 13 residues long. Germline loops: CDR1 SGHNT, CDR2 YENEEA. V was clipped by 6 bases and J by 8 bases, with 14 bases between them. The CDR3 nucleotides are TGTGCCAGCAGAGGGGACTCCGACCATGAGCAGTTCTTC. This encodes CASRGDSDHEQFF.

The V call is TRBV2, the J call TRBJ2-3; TRBD2 is a possible D gene (5 bases). The CDR3 spans 14 residues. The germline gives CDR1 SNHLY, CDR2 FYNNEI. Trimming stripped 6 bases from V and 0 bases from J, with 10 bases between. The chain's CDR3 is CASRPTGSTDTQYF. The CDR3 region has the DNA TGTGCCAGCAGGCCCACGGGGAGCACAGATACGCAGTATTTT.

The genes are TRBV18 and TRBJ1-2; a possible D gene is TRBD1 (6 bases). The V gene's germline CDR1 is KGHSH and CDR2 LQKENI. Deletions cut 0 bases from V and 0 bases from J, with 17 bases between. The CDR3 has 18 residues. The CDR3 DNA sequence: TGTGCCAGCTCACCACCAGGGGGAAGTCTACATTCTAACTATGGCTACACCTTC. This codes for CASSPPGGSLHSNYGYTF.

The chain combines TRBV19 with TRBJ2-2, with D perhaps matching TRBD2 (6 bases). V was shortened by 8 bases and J by 5 bases, with 18 bases between the two germline ends. The CDR3 runs to 15 residues. CDR1 and CDR2 (germline): LNHDA, SQIVND (reference sequence). CDR3 amino acids: CASLGTPHRTGELFF. CDR3 bases: TGTGCCAGTCTCGGGACTCCACATAGGACCGGGGAGCTGTTTTTT.

CDR3 protein: CASSLETSLRGGNQPQHF. The CDR3 coding sequence is TGTGCCAGCAGCTTGGAAACGTCCCTCCGGGGGGGCAATCAGCCCCAGCATTTT. The V call is TRBV7-9, the J call TRBJ1-5; D may be TRBD1 (5 bases). This CDR3 has 18 residues. Germline CDR1 and CDR2: SEHNR and FQNEAQ (reference sequence). V was clipped by 3 bases and J by 2 bases, with 20 bases between them.

This rearrangement joins TRBV28 to TRBJ2-5; possibly TRBD1 for D (6 bases). Deletions cut 2 bases from V and 4 bases from J, with 14 bases between. CDR3 length: 15 residues. Per the germline V gene, CDR1 is MDHEN and CDR2 is SYDVKM. The CDR3 loop is CASSLNTGWGETQYF. The CDR3 bases are TGTGCCAGCAGTTTAAACACAGGGTGGGGAGAGACCCAGTACTTC.

This chain connects TRBV5-4 to TRBJ2-1; D ambiguous. Germline CDR1 reads SGHNT; CDR2 reads YYREEE (reference sequence). The CDR3 is 14 residues long. V lost 0 bases and J lost 4, with 8 bases in between. CDR3 loop: CASSLDLDYNEQFF. The CDR3 nucleotides read TGTGCCAGCAGCTTGGACCTAGATTACAATGAGCAGTTCTTC. Variable domain in full (rest from reference TRBV5-4 and TRBJ2-1): ETGVTQSPTHLIKTRGQQVTLRCSSQSGHNTVSWYQQALGQGPQFIFQYYREEENGRGNFPPRFSGLQFPNYSSELNVNALELDDSALYLCASSLDLDYNEQFFGPGTRLTVL.